The 10 T cell receptor beta chains below were found in one sample sequenced in a study of spatial heterogeneity in lung cancer. Time point: sample taken at primary tumor resection. Whole RNA came from tumor, nontumor lung or frozen PBMC and was sequenced without being sorted. TCRdb re-analysed the 5' RACE reads in MiXCR, keeping a single row per CDR3 protein. Altogether about 45,000 distinct CDR3 sequences are present, approximately 6.8% being singletons, with the ten largest covering around 42%. The material was PBMCs, obtained at surgery. The source is a female donor with early-stage non-small cell lung cancer.

This clonotype appeared many times. This rearrangement joins TRBV29-1 to TRBJ2-5, with 8 bases identical to TRBD1. The CDR3 contains 14 residues. V gave up 7 bases and J gave up 2 bases; unmatched junction bases: 9. The germline gives CDR1 SQVTM, CDR2 ANQGSEA. CDR3 in amino acids: CSARQRTGQETQYF. CDR3 DNA sequence: TGCAGCGCCCGACAAAGGACAGGGCAAGAGACCCAGTACTTC.

This clonotype was detected ten times or more. The gene calls are TRBV6-1 and TRBJ1-2; D possibly corresponds to TRBD1 (6 bases). Germline loops: CDR1 MNHNS, CDR2 SASEGT. The CDR3 is 15 residues long. Deletions cut 3 bases from V and 0 bases from J, with 11 bases between. Written as DNA, the CDR3 is TGTGCCAGCAGTGATCTGACAGGCGCTAACTATGGCTACACCTTC. Translating gives CASSDLTGANYGYTF.

Ten or more counts support this clonotype. V gene TRBV30 combines with J gene TRBJ2-3; D might be TRBD1 or TRBD2, each matching 5 bases. Germline-derived CDR1 and CDR2 are GTSNPN and SVGIG (reference sequence). V was pared by 5 bases and J by 4 bases, with 13 bases between. CDR3 length equals 13 residues. CDR3 loop: CAWGDQGPDTQYF. CDR3 in DNA: TGTGCCTGGGGGGACCAGGGCCCAGATACGCAGTATTTT.

This clonotype was seen many times. The genes are TRBV29-1 and TRBJ2-3; D gene unclear. The CDR3 consists of 13 residues. The V and J ends lost 1 base and 4 bases respectively, with 9 bases between them. Germline V CDR1 and CDR2: SQVTM, ANQGSEA. The CDR3 nucleotides are TGCAGCGTTGAAGGAGCTCCCCCAGATACGCAGTATTTT. It yields the protein CSVEGAPPDTQYF.

In its sample, this clonotype was seen a few times. V usage is TRBV5-1 and J usage is TRBJ1-6; 7 bases line up with TRBD1. The germline CDR1 and CDR2 sequences are SGHRS and YFSETQ. This CDR3 contains 16 residues. V lost 4 bases and J lost 11; bases outside the gene matches: 15. The CDR3 DNA reads as TGCGCCAGCAGCGGAACCCTAAGACAGGGAGGAACACCCCTCCACTTT. Protein sequence: CASSGTLRQGGTPLHF.

This clonotype has a handful of counts. One end of the junction is discordant with germline, which a read error may explain. The chain links TRBV20-1 to TRBJ1-3; D gene unclear. CDR1 and CDR2 (germline): DFQATT, SNEGSKA (reference sequence). This CDR3 has 14 residues. The chain's CDR3 is CGASSRVSGNTIYF. The DNA for the CDR3 is TGCGGTGCTAGTAGTAGGGTCTCTGGAAACACCATATATTTT.

This clonotype was detected many times. The chain recombines TRBV29-1 with TRBJ2-1; D gene unclear. Trimming pared 3 bases from V and 3 bases from J, leaving 9 bases between. There are 13 residues in the CDR3. The V gene's germline CDR1 is SQVTM and CDR2 ANQGSEA. The CDR3 DNA sequence: TGCAGCGTTGACCGCCCGAGCTACAATGAGCAGTTCTTC. Residues: CSVDRPSYNEQFF.

There are a few counts of this clonotype. The gene calls are TRBV6-6 and TRBJ1-1, with D unclear. The V end was cut by 7 bases, the J end by 4 bases, with 13 bases between. The CDR3 consists of 13 residues. CDR1 MNHNY and CDR2 SVGAGI come from the germline V gene (reference sequence). The CDR3 region is CASKDRAPTEAFF. CDR3 DNA: TGTGCCAGCAAAGACCGGGCCCCCACTGAAGCTTTCTTT.

This clonotype appeared many times. V and J are TRBV6-1 and TRBJ1-1; 8 bases are a match to TRBD1. CDR1 and CDR2 from the germline V gene are MNHNS and SASEGT. The CDR3 loop spans 16 amino acids. Germline trimming cut 4 bases from V and 6 bases from J; bases unmatched to any gene: 13. CDR3 sequence (DNA): TGTGCCAGCAGTGCCGCAAACTATCCACAGGGGGCTGAAGCTTTCTTT. This gives the protein CASSAANYPQGAEAFF.

This clonotype was seen repeatedly, ten times or more. This sequence joins TRBV4-1 and TRBJ1-5, with a weak D call TRBD1 (6 bases). V was clipped by 6 bases and J by 5 bases, with 11 bases between them. CDR1 is MGHRA, CDR2 YSYEKL, per germline. The CDR3 length is 13 residues. The CDR3 protein is CASSWEGDQPQHF. CDR3 coding DNA: TGCGCCAGCAGTTGGGAGGGGGATCAGCCCCAGCATTTT.